These 32 T cell receptor beta chains originate from one sample sequenced in a study of T cells in Graves' hyperthyroidism and ophthalmopathy. Using RNA transcripts as the source, TCR beta CDR3 regions were amplified. HTBI primers drove first-round RT-PCR of the TCR CDR3. TCRdb ran MiXCR on the multiplex PCR reads and lists one entry per CDR3 protein. Of approximately 610,000 distinct CDR3 sequences listed, 14% to 15% are singletons. Sequencing was performed on blood. Every receptor here comes from a woman between 35 and 50 years old with Graves' ophthalmopathy.

The V call is TRBV3-1, the J call TRBJ2-5; weak D call: TRBD2 (6 bases). The V and J ends lost 8 bases and 1 base respectively, with 14 bases between them. Germline CDR1 and CDR2: LGHDT and YNNKEL (reference sequence). The CDR3 is 14 amino acids. CDR3: CASSPGVFQETQYF. The CDR3 DNA reads TGTGCCAGCTCCCCGGGAGTTTTCCAAGAGACCCAGTACTTC.

This clonotype has ten or more counts. The conserved closing phenylalanine or tryptophan is absent in this CDR3, likely reflecting a read error. The chain joins TRBV11-2 to TRBJ1-3, with 8 nucleotides matching TRBD1. CDR1 is SGHAT and CDR2 is FQNNGV in the germline V gene. V gave up 4 bases and J gave up 0 bases; unmatched junction bases: 11. This CDR3 has 18 residues. The CDR3 is CASSSRAGTGSSGNTIYL. DNA of the CDR3: TGTGCCAGCAGCTCTCGGGCCGGGACAGGATCCTCTGGAAACACCATATATCTT.

This clonotype was seen at least ten times. The chain has TRBV20-1 and TRBJ2-2; no definite D call. Germline V gene sequence: CDR1 DFQATT, CDR2 SNEGSKA (reference sequence). The length of the CDR3 is 14 residues. The germline V and J ends were trimmed by 1 base and 7 bases, with 13 bases remaining between them. The CDR3 sequence: CSARVPPSGGELFF. CDR3 in DNA: TGCAGTGCTAGAGTCCCCCCCAGTGGCGGGGAGCTGTTTTTT.

The CDR3 DNA follows: TGTGCCAGCTCCCAAGTTAGGGCGGCCCCCTACGAGCAGTACTTC. It translates to CASSQVRAAPYEQYF. The genes are TRBV18 and TRBJ2-7; D is undetermined. Trimming removed 6 bases from V and 2 bases from J, with 17 bases in between. Germline V lookup: CDR1 KGHSH, CDR2 LQKENI. The CDR3 sequence is 15 residues long. The full variable domain, completed using reference TRBV18 and TRBJ2-7, is NAGVMQNPRHLVRRRGQEARLRCSPMKGHSHVYWYRQLPEEGLKFMVYLQKENIIDESGMPKERFSAEFPKEGPSILRIQQVVRGDSAAYFCASSQVRAAPYEQYFGPGTRLTVT.

The table lists this clonotype with many counts. The chain combines TRBV20-1 with TRBJ1-5; D might be TRBD1 (5 bases). This CDR3 contains 13 residues. Germline CDR1 and CDR2: DFQATT and SNEGSKA (reference sequence). V was clipped by 3 bases and J by 4 bases, with 10 bases between them. The CDR3 reads CSASGASNQPQHF. The CDR3 DNA is TGCAGTGCTAGCGGGGCAAGTAATCAGCCCCAGCATTTT.

This clonotype was seen a handful of times. The V call is TRBV5-1, the J call TRBJ2-5; D is undetermined. This CDR3 is built from 14 residues. V was cut by 6 bases and J by 7 bases, with 19 bases left in between. The germline V gene encodes CDR1 SGHRS and CDR2 YFSETQ. CDR3 region: CASIAGGTLGTQYF. CDR3 nucleotides: TGCGCCAGCATCGCTGGCGGAACCCTCGGGACCCAGTACTTC.

The V gene is TRBV12-3 or TRBV12-4, the J gene TRBJ2-2; D might be TRBD2 (5 bases). The V and J ends lost 3 bases and 4 bases respectively, with 12 bases between them. This CDR3 comprises 15 residues. The CDR3 region is CASSFPSGFTGELFF. CDR3 nucleotides: TGTGCCAGCAGTTTCCCTTCGGGGTTCACCGGGGAGCTGTTTTTT.

This clonotype was counted between two and nine times. This rearrangement joins TRBV29-1 to TRBJ1-1; TRBD1 matches at 9 bases. Germline V CDR1 and CDR2: SQVTM, ANQGSEA. This CDR3 has 17 amino acids. The V and J ends lost 7 bases and 1 base, in that order; junction bases with no gene match: 16. The DNA for the CDR3 is TGCAGCGCTGGGGATTCCGAGGACAGGGGTTCGAACACTGAAGCTTTCTTT. It is translated as CSAGDSEDRGSNTEAFF.

The sample holds many counts of this clonotype. CDR3 in amino acids: CASSLANGYSGNTIYF. The CDR3 DNA reads as TGTGCCAGCAGCTTGGCCAACGGGTACTCTGGAAACACCATATATTTT. The rearrangement uses TRBV5-5 and TRBJ1-3; no clear D. With 0 bases removed from V and 0 bases from J, the gap between germline ends came to 10 bases. Germline assignment: CDR1 SGHKS and CDR2 YYEKEE (reference sequence). CDR3 length equals 16 residues.

This clonotype was found many times. The V and J genes are TRBV6-1 and TRBJ2-7; the match to TRBD2 covers 10 bases. V was pared by 8 bases and J by 2 bases, with 9 bases of the junction left unmatched. The CDR3 totals 15 residues. CDR1 and CDR2 from the germline V gene are MNHNS and SASEGT. Here the CDR3 reads CASSPWGLAPYEQYF. CDR3 sequence (DNA): TGTGCCAGCTCTCCCTGGGGACTAGCGCCCTACGAGCAGTACTTC.

J is TRBJ2-5 and V is TRBV12-3 or TRBV12-4; a weak D match, TRBD2 (5 bases). The CDR3 spans 16 residues. The ends were cut back, 5 bases at V and 2 bases at J, with 18 bases in the middle. This CDR3 reads CASSPRPRVGQETQYF. The CDR3 region has the DNA TGTGCCAGCAGTCCAAGGCCGAGGGTTGGGCAAGAGACCCAGTACTTC.

In this sample, this clonotype turned up many times. This chain connects TRBV12-3 or TRBV12-4 to TRBJ1-5, with D possibly matching TRBD1 (5 bases). The ends were cut back, 9 bases at V and 3 bases at J, with 12 bases in the middle. The CDR3 has 13 residues. As DNA, the CDR3 is TGTGCCAGTAGCGCAGGGATCAATCAGCCCCAGCATTTT. This encodes CASSAGINQPQHF.

The chain recombines TRBV6-1 with TRBJ2-7; D possibly corresponds to TRBD2 (5 bases). The V gene's germline CDR1 is MNHNS and CDR2 SASEGT. The CDR3 covers 14 residues. Trimming left V 6 bases short and J 3 bases short, with 15 bases between. In DNA form, the CDR3 reads TGTGCCAGCAGATTTTCTATAGGACTCTACGAGCAGTACTTC. Protein: CASRFSIGLYEQYF.

The chain links TRBV7-9 to TRBJ1-6, with D possibly TRBD1 on 6 matching bases. The CDR3 is 15 amino acids. Looked up from germline, CDR1 is SEHNR and CDR2 is FQNEAQ (reference sequence). Deletions cut 6 bases from V and 7 bases from J, with 16 bases between. Here the CDR3 DNA reads TGTGCCAGCAGTTTCTACAGGGAAGTGAATTCACCCCTCCACTTT. This gives the protein CASSFYREVNSPLHF.

This clonotype has a count of ten or more. V gene TRBV28 combines with J gene TRBJ2-5; perhaps TRBD2 as D (5 bases). Germline CDR1 reads MDHEN; CDR2 reads SYDVKM. V was cut by 3 bases and J by 1 base, with 12 bases left in between. The CDR3 covers 15 residues. CDR3 nucleotides: TGTGCCAGCAGTTTCGGTCGTAGCGTCCAAGAGACCCAGTACTTC. Protein: CASSFGRSVQETQYF.

This clonotype was recorded at least ten times. The chain joins TRBV7-8 to TRBJ2-7, with D hard to call. The ends were cut back, 5 bases at V and 2 bases at J, with 10 bases in the middle. Germline V gene data show CDR1 as SGHVS and CDR2 as FQNEAQ. The length of the CDR3 is 13 residues. CDR3 amino acids: CASSPVRAYEQYF. The CDR3 nucleotides read TGTGCCAGCAGCCCCGTTAGGGCCTACGAGCAGTACTTC.

Ten or more counts support this clonotype. The V and J genes are TRBV6-2 or TRBV6-3 and TRBJ2-2, with TRBD1 identical over 7 bases. The CDR3 is made up of 18 amino acids. The V and J ends lost 2 bases and 3 bases, in that order; junction bases with no gene match: 12. Germline assignment: CDR1 MNHEY and CDR2 SVGEGT. The CDR3: CASSYTPPGGTDTGELFF. The CDR3 DNA follows: TGTGCCAGCAGTTACACTCCACCAGGGGGTACCGACACCGGGGAGCTGTTTTTT.

This clonotype came up many times. The chain carries TRBV19 and TRBJ1-2; D is perhaps TRBD1 (5 bases). The CDR3 consists of 13 residues. The V and J ends lost 7 bases and 7 bases respectively, with 16 bases between them. Germline assignment: CDR1 LNHDA and CDR2 SQIVND (reference sequence). The CDR3 DNA reads as TGTGCCAGTATGGGCATGGGGCCCTTTGGCTACACCTTC. The encoded protein is CASMGMGPFGYTF. The entire variable domain, with the rest obtained from reference TRBV19 and TRBJ1-2, is as follows: DGGITQSPKYLFRKEGQNVTLSCEQNLNHDAMYWYRQDPGQGLRLIYYSQIVNDFQKGDIAEGYSVSREKKESFPLTVTSAQKNPTAFYLCASMGMGPFGYTFGSGTRLTVV.

Ten or more counts support this clonotype. The chain uses TRBV3-1 and TRBJ2-7; 10 bases are shared with TRBD2. V was pared by 6 bases and J by 3 bases, with 5 bases of the junction left unmatched. The CDR3 has 14 amino acids. Germline V gene sequence: CDR1 LGHDT, CDR2 YNNKEL (reference sequence). The CDR3 nucleotides are TGTGCCAGCAGGGCTAGCGGGAGAGACTACGAGCAGTACTTC. This codes for CASRASGRDYEQYF.

This clonotype was found a few times. This sequence joins TRBV3-1 and TRBJ2-5; 8 bases align to TRBD2. Germline V gene sequence: CDR1 LGHDT, CDR2 YNNKEL (reference sequence). CDR3 length: 17 amino acids. V lost 2 bases and J lost 0; bases outside the gene matches: 8. The DNA for the CDR3 is TGTGCCAGCAGCCAAATCGGCACTAGCGGATACCAAGAGACCCAGTACTTC. Its protein product is CASSQIGTSGYQETQYF.

There are many counts of this clonotype. This chain links TRBV6-2 or TRBV6-3 with TRBJ1-1; D is unresolved. V lost 6 bases and J lost 4, with 9 bases in between. Germline V gene lookup returns CDR1 MNHEY and CDR2 SVGEGT. The CDR3 consists of 12 residues. CDR3 bases: TGTGCCAGCAGGGATATTAGCACTGAAGCTTTCTTT. Translating gives CASRDISTEAFF.

This rearrangement joins TRBV2 to TRBJ2-7; 7 bases map to TRBD2. The CDR3 loop spans 14 amino acids. The germline CDR1 and CDR2 sequences are SNHLY and FYNNEI. Germline trimming cut 3 bases from V and 2 bases from J; bases unmatched to any gene: 4. CDR3 nucleotides: TGTGCCAGCAGTGATTGGGGGGGAGCCTACGAGCAGTACTTC. It encodes CASSDWGGAYEQYF.

This clonotype was counted many times. The chain uses TRBV6-5 and TRBJ2-5; D possibly corresponds to TRBD1 (6 bases). The germline gives CDR1 MNHEY, CDR2 SVGAGI. CDR3 length: 13 amino acids. V shed 6 bases and J shed 3 bases, with 11 bases lying between them. CDR3 sequence reads: CASSLNREETQYF. The CDR3, as DNA: TGTGCCAGCAGCTTAAACAGGGAAGAGACCCAGTACTTC.

Many counts were recorded for this clonotype. The chain's CDR3 is CASKDAQETQYF. The CDR3 nucleotides are TGTGCCAGCAAGGATGCCCAAGAGACCCAGTACTTC. The chain joins TRBV6-1 to TRBJ2-5; D uncertain. Germline V gene data show CDR1 as MNHNS and CDR2 as SASEGT. This CDR3 has 12 residues. Trimming cost V 7 bases and J 1 base, with 7 bases left between them.

Ten or more counts support this clonotype. The chain uses TRBV14 and TRBJ2-7; tentatively, D is TRBD2 (5 bases). V was pared by 0 bases and J by 0 bases, with 15 bases between. CDR3 length: 17 residues. Germline-derived CDR1 and CDR2 are SGHDN and FVKESK. The CDR3 nucleotides are TGTGCCAGCAGCCAAGACCCCCTCGAGCGGTACTCCTACGAGCAGTACTTC. As protein: CASSQDPLERYSYEQYF.

The table lists this clonotype with many counts. The rearrangement joins TRBV3-1 to TRBJ2-5; the D is unclear. Trimming cost V 1 base and J 3 bases, with 15 bases left between them. Germline loops: CDR1 LGHDT, CDR2 YNNKEL (reference sequence). CDR3 length: 16 residues. CDR3 in DNA: TGTGCCAGCAGCCAAGTCCGGGCGGAGAAAGAAGAGACCCAGTACTTC. Its translation: CASSQVRAEKEETQYF.

This clonotype was observed at least ten times. The CDR3 loop reads CASSLTQYF. CDR3 DNA: TGTGCCAGCAGCCTAACTCAGTACTTC. The chain uses TRBV7-2 and TRBJ2-7; D remains ambiguous. V shed 5 bases and J shed 10 bases, with 6 bases lying between them. Germline CDR1 and CDR2: SGHTA and FQGNSA. The CDR3 runs 9 residues.

This clonotype was seen repeatedly, ten times or more. V is TRBV11-3 and J is TRBJ1-2; TRBD1 matches 10 bases. Unmatched junction bases numbered 5, after V lost 0 bases and J lost 7 bases. There are 15 residues in the CDR3. CDR1 and CDR2 from the germline V gene are SGHNT and YENEEA. The CDR3 DNA reads TGTGCCAGCAGCTTAGAGGGGACAGGGGAAGGTGGCTACACCTTC. Protein sequence: CASSLEGTGEGGYTF.

The sample holds many counts of this clonotype. The rearrangement joins TRBV6-5 to TRBJ1-2, with TRBD1 identical over 8 bases. The CDR3 spans 13 residues. With 6 bases clipped from V and 8 bases from J, the junction kept 8 bases outside the gene matches. The germline CDR1 and CDR2 sequences are MNHEY and SVGAGI. CDR3 residues: CASSGTGDGGYTF. In nucleotides, the CDR3 is TGTGCCAGCAGCGGGACAGGCGACGGGGGCTACACCTTC.

This clonotype was seen many times. The gene calls are TRBV6-1 and TRBJ1-3; D unclear. Germline values: CDR1 MNHNS, CDR2 SASEGT. Trimming removed 4 bases from V and 1 base from J, with 11 bases in between. The CDR3 consists of 15 residues. The CDR3 bases are TGTGCCAGCAGTGCCGGAACCGGTTCTGGAAACACCATATATTTT. Protein product: CASSAGTGSGNTIYF.

There are many counts of this clonotype. The rearrangement links TRBV11-1 to TRBJ2-4, with a possible D match to TRBD2 (5 bases). V lost 5 bases, J lost 0 bases, and 20 bases lay in between. The CDR3 extends over 18 amino acids. The germline V gene has CDR1 SGHAT and CDR2 FQDESV (reference sequence). In nucleotides, the CDR3 is TGTGCCAGCAGCACCGGGAAGGATGCGGGCCTAGCCAAAAACATTCAGTACTTC. It translates to CASSTGKDAGLAKNIQYF.

V usage is TRBV12-3 or TRBV12-4 and J usage is TRBJ2-7; the D gene is possibly TRBD1 (6 bases). This CDR3 region has 14 residues. Trimming shortened V by 5 bases and J by 2 bases, and 13 bases separated the two germline ends. In DNA, the CDR3 is TGTGCCAGCAGTGACAGGACCAACCCCTACGAGCAGTACTTC. Protein sequence: CASSDRTNPYEQYF.